These 18 T cell receptor beta chains originate from one sample sequenced in a study of shared clonotypes between healthy human individuals. Repertoires were generated with immunoSEQ multiplex PCR, while TCRdb's copy carries only in-frame clones and drops some. The data contain approximately 720,000 clones, roughly 70% of them seen just once; the ten biggest clones take up under 2%. Sequenced material: memory CD4+ T cells sorted from blood. Subset noted: CD45RA-negative fraction. The receptor set was obtained from a young woman in good health.

This chain connects TRBV10-1 to TRBJ2-7; a weak D match, TRBD1 (5 bases). V was pared by 7 bases and J by 5 bases, with 9 bases between. Germline loops: CDR1 WNHNN, CDR2 SYGVQD (reference sequence). This CDR3 has 11 amino acids. The CDR3 protein is CASNQGDEQYF. CDR3 DNA: TGCGCCAGCAACCAGGGTGACGAGCAGTACTTC.

CDR3 DNA: TGTGCCAGCGGGGGTGCACACGGCACTGAAGCTTTCTTT. Translated: CASGGAHGTEAFF. The rearrangement links TRBV7-9 to TRBJ1-1; maybe TRBD1 (5 bases). CDR1 SEHNR and CDR2 FQNEAQ come from the germline V gene (reference sequence). The CDR3 length is 13 residues. V gave up 8 bases and J gave up 4 bases, with 14 bases separating them.

The rearrangement links TRBV28 to TRBJ2-1; possibly TRBD1 for D (6 bases). V was clipped by 2 bases and J by 15 bases, with 17 bases between them. The V gene's germline CDR1 is MDHEN and CDR2 SYDVKM. The length of the CDR3 is 13 residues. The CDR3 DNA sequence: TGTGCCAGCAGTTTAGTTCAGGGGATCACACTGTTCTTC. Its translation: CASSLVQGITLFF.

This clone was seen repeatedly, ten times or more. CDR3 sequence (DNA): TGTGCCAGTAGTAGCGACATGGGGTATGAGCAGTTCTTC. Protein product: CASSSDMGYEQFF. The V and J genes are TRBV19 and TRBJ2-1, with D hard to call. Germline CDR1 is LNHDA and CDR2 is SQIVND (reference sequence). Trimming stripped 4 bases from V and 8 bases from J, with 12 bases between. CDR3 length: 13 residues.

The genes are TRBV4-2 and TRBJ1-2; 8 bases map to TRBD1. Looked up from germline, CDR1 is LGHNA and CDR2 is YNFKEQ. V gave up 8 bases and J gave up 7 bases; unmatched junction bases: 9. CDR3 size: 13 residues. CDR3 nucleotides: TGTGCCAGCGAAGAGGGGACAGGCGGTGGCTACACCTTC. This gives the protein CASEEGTGGGYTF.

J is TRBJ2-5 and V is TRBV11-2; no clear D. The CDR3 spans 12 residues. Germline CDR1 SGHAT, CDR2 FQNNGV. V was clipped by 1 base and J by 5 bases, with 5 bases between them. The chain's CDR3 is CASSLAWETQYF. The CDR3 DNA sequence: TGTGCCAGCAGCTTAGCCTGGGAGACCCAGTACTTC.

The chain uses TRBV5-1 and TRBJ1-1, with D perhaps TRBD1 (6 bases). Trimming took off 4 bases at V and 4 bases at J, with 17 bases between the two ends. The CDR3 has 15 amino acids. CDR1 and CDR2 from the germline V gene are SGHRS and YFSETQ. The CDR3 reads CASSPAQGLSTEAFF. CDR3 DNA sequence: TGCGCCAGCAGCCCGGCACAGGGTTTGAGCACTGAAGCTTTCTTT. Together with reference TRBV5-1 and TRBJ1-1, the CDR3 gives the full variable domain: KAGVTQTPRYLIKTRGQQVTLSCSPISGHRSVSWYQQTPGQGLQFLFEYFSETQRNKGNFPGRFSGRQFSNSRSEMNVSTLELGDSALYLCASSPAQGLSTEAFFGQGTRLTVV.

The chain combines TRBV28 with TRBJ2-2; possibly TRBD1 for D (6 bases). The CDR3 covers 15 residues. Germline assignment: CDR1 MDHEN and CDR2 SYDVKM. V lost 6 bases and J 3 bases, leaving 14 bases between the germline ends. The CDR3 sequence is CASRTGTYHTGELFF. CDR3 nucleotides: TGTGCCAGCAGAACCGGGACATATCACACCGGGGAGCTGTTTTTT.

The rearrangement joins TRBV18 to TRBJ2-1; 11 nucleotides line up with TRBD1. The CDR3 extends over 15 amino acids. J was trimmed by 6 bases and V by 5 bases; bases with no gene match: 6. CDR1 and CDR2 from the germline V gene are KGHSH and LQKENI. CDR3: CASSERDRGGNEQFF. CDR3 in DNA: TGTGCCAGCTCAGAACGGGACAGGGGGGGCAATGAGCAGTTCTTC.

This clone was seen just once. The same CDR3 can be traced to other DNA sequences in this sample. This chain connects TRBV27 to TRBJ2-7, with TRBD1 matching over 10 bases. The CDR3 length is 14 residues. Germline lookup yields CDR1 MNHEY and CDR2 SMNVEV (reference sequence). Trimming at V came to 8 bases and at J to 4 bases, leaving 8 bases not matched to a gene. The CDR3 sequence is CASSLRDRGYEQYF. CDR3 coding DNA: TGTGCCAGCTCCCTTCGGGACAGGGGATACGAGCAGTACTTC.

The chain has TRBV7-8 and TRBJ1-3, with 7 nucleotides matching TRBD1. V lost 5 bases to trimming and J lost 4 bases; unmatched junction nucleotides: 5. Germline V gives CDR1 SGHVS, CDR2 FQNEAQ. The CDR3 covers 14 residues. CDR3: CASSPGQPGNTIYF. CDR3 bases: TGTGCCAGCAGCCCGGGACAGCCGGGAAACACCATATATTTT.

This clone was seen once. The chain couples TRBV10-3 to TRBJ1-4; tentatively, D is TRBD1 (5 bases). Trimming cost V 8 bases and J 4 bases, with 14 bases left between them. This CDR3 has 14 residues. CDR1 is ENHRY, CDR2 SYGVKD, per germline. The CDR3, as DNA: TGTGCCATCTCTCAGGGCGGTGTTAATGAAAAACTGTTTTTT. Translation: CAISQGGVNEKLFF.

The chain combines TRBV29-1 with TRBJ1-2; no definite D call. The CDR3 is made up of 10 amino acids. In germline, CDR1 is SQVTM, CDR2 ANQGSEA. Trimming removed 0 bases from V and 7 bases from J, with 3 bases in between. CDR3 loop: CSVEEGGYTF. CDR3 in DNA: TGCAGCGTTGAAGAAGGTGGCTACACCTTC.

The chain links TRBV11-1 to TRBJ1-1; TRBD1 is a possible D gene (6 bases). Germline V gene data show CDR1 as SGHAT and CDR2 as FQDESV (reference sequence). The CDR3 runs to 15 residues. Trimming took 5 bases from V and 4 from J, leaving 17 bases between them. Here the CDR3 DNA reads TGTGCCAGCAGCGGGGGACACCAGGGGAGCACTGAAGCTTTCTTT. Translated: CASSGGHQGSTEAFF.

The chain couples TRBV6-1 to TRBJ2-7; 9 nucleotides line up with TRBD1. Germline-derived CDR1 and CDR2 are MNHNS and SASEGT. Germline trimming cut 6 bases from V and 2 bases from J; bases unmatched to any gene: 8. The CDR3 spans 15 residues. CDR3 sequence (DNA): TGTGCCAGCAGGGATAGGGACAGGGCAGCCTACGAGCAGTACTTC. Protein product: CASRDRDRAAYEQYF.

This clone was found a few times. The rearrangement joins TRBV18 to TRBJ1-4, with D unresolved. Trimming removed 3 bases at V and 0 bases at J, with 11 bases between. Germline-derived CDR1 and CDR2 are KGHSH and LQKENI. The CDR3 has 16 amino acids. The CDR3 nucleotides read TGTGCCAGCTCACCTTCGTCGATCGCAACTAATGAAAAACTGTTTTTT. This translates into CASSPSSIATNEKLFF.

The chain couples TRBV6-5 to TRBJ2-7; tentative D call: TRBD1 (5 bases). The CDR3 sequence is 11 residues long. Per germline, CDR1 MNHEY and CDR2 SVGAGI. V shed 7 bases and J shed 6 bases, with 10 bases lying between them. CDR3 sequence: CASTSRGEQYF. DNA of the CDR3: TGTGCCAGCACCTCAAGGGGCGAGCAGTACTTC.

Points on this clone: Other DNA sequences within the sample encode an identical CDR3. The J gene is TRBJ1-5, the V gene TRBV29-1; 8 nucleotides match TRBD1. CDR3 length equals 12 residues. Losses at the gene ends were 5 bases for V and 5 bases for J; bases not matched to a gene: 2. Germline lookup yields CDR1 SQVTM and CDR2 ANQGSEA. The CDR3 loop is CSVSTGDQPQHF. CDR3 nucleotides: TGCAGCGTTTCGACAGGGGATCAGCCCCAGCATTTT.